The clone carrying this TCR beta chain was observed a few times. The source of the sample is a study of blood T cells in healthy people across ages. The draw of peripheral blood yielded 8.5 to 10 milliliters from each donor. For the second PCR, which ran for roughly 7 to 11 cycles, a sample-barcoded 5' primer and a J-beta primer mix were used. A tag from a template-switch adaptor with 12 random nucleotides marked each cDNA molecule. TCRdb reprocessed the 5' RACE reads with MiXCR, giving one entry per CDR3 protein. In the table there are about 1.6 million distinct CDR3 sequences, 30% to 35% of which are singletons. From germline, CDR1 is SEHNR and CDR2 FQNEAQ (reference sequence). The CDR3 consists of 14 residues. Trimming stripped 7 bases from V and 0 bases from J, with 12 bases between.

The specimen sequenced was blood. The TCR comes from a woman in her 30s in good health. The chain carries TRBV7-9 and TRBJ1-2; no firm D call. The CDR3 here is CASIRPGSNYGYTF. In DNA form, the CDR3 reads TGTGCCAGCATCCGACCGGGCTCTAACTATGGCTACACCTTC.